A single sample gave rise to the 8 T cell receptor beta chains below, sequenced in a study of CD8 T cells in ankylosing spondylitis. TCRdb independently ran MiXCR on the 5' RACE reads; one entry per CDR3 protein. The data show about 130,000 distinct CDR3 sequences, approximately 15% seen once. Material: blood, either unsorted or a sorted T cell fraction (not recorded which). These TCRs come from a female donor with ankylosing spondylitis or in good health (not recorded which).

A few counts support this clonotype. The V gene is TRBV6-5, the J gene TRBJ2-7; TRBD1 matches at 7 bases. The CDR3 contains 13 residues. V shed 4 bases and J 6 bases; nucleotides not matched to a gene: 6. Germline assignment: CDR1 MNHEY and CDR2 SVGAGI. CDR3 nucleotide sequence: TGTGCCAGCAGTTTTGACAGGGTAGGCGAGCAGTACTTC. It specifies CASSFDRVGEQYF.

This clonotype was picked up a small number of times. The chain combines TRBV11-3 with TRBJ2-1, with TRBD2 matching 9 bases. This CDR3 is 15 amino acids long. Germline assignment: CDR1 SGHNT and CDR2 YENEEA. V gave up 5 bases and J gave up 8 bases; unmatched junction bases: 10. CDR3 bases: TGTGCCAGCAGCCTCGGGACTAGCCCGCGCGATGAGCAGTTCTTC. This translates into CASSLGTSPRDEQFF.

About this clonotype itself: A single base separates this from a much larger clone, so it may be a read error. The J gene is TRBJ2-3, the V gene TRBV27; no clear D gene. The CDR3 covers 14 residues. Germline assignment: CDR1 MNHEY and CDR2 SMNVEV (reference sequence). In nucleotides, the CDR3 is TGTGCCAACAGTCGGAAAACTAGCACAGATACGCAGTATTTT. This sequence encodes CANSRKTSTDTQYF.

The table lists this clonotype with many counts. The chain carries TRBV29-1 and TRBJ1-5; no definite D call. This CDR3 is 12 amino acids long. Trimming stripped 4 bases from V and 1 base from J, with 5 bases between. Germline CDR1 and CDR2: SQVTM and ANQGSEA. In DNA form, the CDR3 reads TGCAGCGTTGGAGGCAGCAATCAGCCCCAGCATTTT. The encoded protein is CSVGGSNQPQHF.

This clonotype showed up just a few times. The CDR3 DNA reads as TGTGCCAGCAGAACTCAAAAAGGGTGGGACAGGGGCACAGATACGCAGTATTTT. Protein: CASRTQKGWDRGTDTQYF. V is TRBV27 and J is TRBJ2-3; 9 bases line up with TRBD1. CDR1 is MNHEY, CDR2 SMNVEV, per germline (reference sequence). Trimming removed 6 bases from V and 1 base from J; junction bases left unmatched: 14. This CDR3 is built from 18 residues.

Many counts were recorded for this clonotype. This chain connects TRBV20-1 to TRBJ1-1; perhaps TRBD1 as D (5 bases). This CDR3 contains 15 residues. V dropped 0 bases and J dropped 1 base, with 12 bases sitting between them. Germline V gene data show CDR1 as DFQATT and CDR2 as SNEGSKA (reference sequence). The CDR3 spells CSARDYRQGNTEAFF. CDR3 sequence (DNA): TGCAGTGCTAGAGATTATAGGCAGGGGAACACTGAAGCTTTCTTT.

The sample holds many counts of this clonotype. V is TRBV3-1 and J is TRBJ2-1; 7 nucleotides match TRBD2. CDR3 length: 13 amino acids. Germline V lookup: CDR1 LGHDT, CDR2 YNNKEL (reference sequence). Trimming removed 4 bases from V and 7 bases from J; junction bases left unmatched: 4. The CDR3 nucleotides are TGTGCCAGCAGCCGATTGGGAGGGAATGAGCAGTTCTTC. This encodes CASSRLGGNEQFF.

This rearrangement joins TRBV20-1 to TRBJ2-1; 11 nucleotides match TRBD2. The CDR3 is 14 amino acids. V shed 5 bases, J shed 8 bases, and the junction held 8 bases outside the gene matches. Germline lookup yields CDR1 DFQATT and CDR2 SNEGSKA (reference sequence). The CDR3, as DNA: TGCAGTGCTCATAGCGGGAGGGCCGGCGATGAGCAGTTCTTC. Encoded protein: CSAHSGRAGDEQFF.